This TCR beta chain stems from a study of T cells expressing NK-cell markers. A note on this clonotype: No antigen is known for it.

The study's findings and limits: Expanded clones of NKG2C+ T cells had an unclear HCMV specificity.

The CDR3 contains 16 residues. Germline CDR1 SGHKS, CDR2 YYEKEE (reference sequence). TCRdb reworked the 5' RACE reads into one entry per CDR3 protein, no DNA. This sample's table reports about 260,000 distinct CDR3 sequences. The sequence was collected from a man in his late teens or twenties in good health. The material sequenced was blood T cells: a sorted CD56 or NKG2C T cell subset, CD4+ or CD8+ T cells, or bulk PBMC T cells (not recorded which). This chain joins TRBV5-5 and TRBJ1-2. The CDR3: CASSLEGPERSRGYTF.